This TCR beta chain was recovered during a study of blood T cell repertoires in COVID-19. The V and J ends lost 2 bases and 4 bases, in that order; junction bases with no gene match: 0. The germline V gene encodes CDR1 KGHSH and CDR2 LQKENI. The CDR3 totals 14 residues. Authors' methods: By means of reference gene primer amplification, nucleated cell counts were estimated. Sequencing was performed with immunoSEQ multiplex PCR; in TCRdb, only in-frame clones are kept and a portion is missing. The DNA gave D and trimming, while V, J and clone size come from that table. The sample contains about 190,000 clones, roughly 88% of which appear only once.

This sequence was found in a woman in her thirties or forties who had recovered from COVID-19. Material: peripheral blood. The chain combines TRBV18 with TRBJ1-1; 11 positions agree with TRBD1. The CDR3 nucleotides are TGTGCCAGCTCACCAGGACAGGGGGCCACTGAAGCTTTCTTT. It specifies CASSPGQGATEAFF.